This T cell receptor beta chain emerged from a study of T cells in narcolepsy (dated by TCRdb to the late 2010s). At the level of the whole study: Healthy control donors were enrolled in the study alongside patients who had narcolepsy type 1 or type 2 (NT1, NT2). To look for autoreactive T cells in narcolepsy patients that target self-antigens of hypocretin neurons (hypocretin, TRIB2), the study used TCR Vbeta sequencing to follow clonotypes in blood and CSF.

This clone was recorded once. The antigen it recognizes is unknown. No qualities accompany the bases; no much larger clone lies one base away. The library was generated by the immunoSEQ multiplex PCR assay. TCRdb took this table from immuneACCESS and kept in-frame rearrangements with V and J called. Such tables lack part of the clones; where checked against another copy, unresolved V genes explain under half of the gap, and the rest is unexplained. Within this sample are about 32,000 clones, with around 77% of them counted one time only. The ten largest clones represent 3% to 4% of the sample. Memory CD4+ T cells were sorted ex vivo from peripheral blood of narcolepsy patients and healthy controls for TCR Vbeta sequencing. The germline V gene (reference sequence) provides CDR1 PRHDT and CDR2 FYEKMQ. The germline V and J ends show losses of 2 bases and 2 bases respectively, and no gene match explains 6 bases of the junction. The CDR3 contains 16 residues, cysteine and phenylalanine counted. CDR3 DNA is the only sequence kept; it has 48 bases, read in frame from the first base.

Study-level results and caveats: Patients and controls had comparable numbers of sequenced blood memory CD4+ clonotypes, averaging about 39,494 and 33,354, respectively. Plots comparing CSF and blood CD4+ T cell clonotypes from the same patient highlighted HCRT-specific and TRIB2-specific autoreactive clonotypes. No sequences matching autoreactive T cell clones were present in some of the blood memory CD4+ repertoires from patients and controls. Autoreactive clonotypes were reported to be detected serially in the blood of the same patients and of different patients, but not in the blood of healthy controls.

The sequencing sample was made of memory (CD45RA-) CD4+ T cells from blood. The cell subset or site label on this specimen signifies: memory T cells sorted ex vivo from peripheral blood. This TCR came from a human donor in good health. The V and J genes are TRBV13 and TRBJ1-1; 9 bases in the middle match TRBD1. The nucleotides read TGTGCCAGCAGCTTACCGAACAGGGGGCAAAACACTGAAGCTTTCTTT. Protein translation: CASSLPNRGQNTEAFF.